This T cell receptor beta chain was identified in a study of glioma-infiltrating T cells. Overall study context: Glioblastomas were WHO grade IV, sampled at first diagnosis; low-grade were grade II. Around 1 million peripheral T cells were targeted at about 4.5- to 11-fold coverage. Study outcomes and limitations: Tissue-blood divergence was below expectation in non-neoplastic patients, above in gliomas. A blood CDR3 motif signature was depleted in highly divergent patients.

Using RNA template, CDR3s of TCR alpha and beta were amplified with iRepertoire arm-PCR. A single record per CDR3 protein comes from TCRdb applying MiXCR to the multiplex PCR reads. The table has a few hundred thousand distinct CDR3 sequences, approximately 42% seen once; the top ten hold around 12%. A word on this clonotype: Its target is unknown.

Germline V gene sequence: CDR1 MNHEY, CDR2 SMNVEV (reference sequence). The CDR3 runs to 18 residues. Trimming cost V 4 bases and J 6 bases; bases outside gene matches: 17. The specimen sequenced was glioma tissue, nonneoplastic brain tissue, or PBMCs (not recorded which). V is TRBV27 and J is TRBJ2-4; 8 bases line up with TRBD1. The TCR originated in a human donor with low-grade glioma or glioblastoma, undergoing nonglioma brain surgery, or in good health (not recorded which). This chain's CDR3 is CASSSPRGRGRVGNIQYF. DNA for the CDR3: TGTGCCAGCAGTTCCCCCCGCGGCAGGGGGCGGGTGGGAAACATTCAGTACTTC.